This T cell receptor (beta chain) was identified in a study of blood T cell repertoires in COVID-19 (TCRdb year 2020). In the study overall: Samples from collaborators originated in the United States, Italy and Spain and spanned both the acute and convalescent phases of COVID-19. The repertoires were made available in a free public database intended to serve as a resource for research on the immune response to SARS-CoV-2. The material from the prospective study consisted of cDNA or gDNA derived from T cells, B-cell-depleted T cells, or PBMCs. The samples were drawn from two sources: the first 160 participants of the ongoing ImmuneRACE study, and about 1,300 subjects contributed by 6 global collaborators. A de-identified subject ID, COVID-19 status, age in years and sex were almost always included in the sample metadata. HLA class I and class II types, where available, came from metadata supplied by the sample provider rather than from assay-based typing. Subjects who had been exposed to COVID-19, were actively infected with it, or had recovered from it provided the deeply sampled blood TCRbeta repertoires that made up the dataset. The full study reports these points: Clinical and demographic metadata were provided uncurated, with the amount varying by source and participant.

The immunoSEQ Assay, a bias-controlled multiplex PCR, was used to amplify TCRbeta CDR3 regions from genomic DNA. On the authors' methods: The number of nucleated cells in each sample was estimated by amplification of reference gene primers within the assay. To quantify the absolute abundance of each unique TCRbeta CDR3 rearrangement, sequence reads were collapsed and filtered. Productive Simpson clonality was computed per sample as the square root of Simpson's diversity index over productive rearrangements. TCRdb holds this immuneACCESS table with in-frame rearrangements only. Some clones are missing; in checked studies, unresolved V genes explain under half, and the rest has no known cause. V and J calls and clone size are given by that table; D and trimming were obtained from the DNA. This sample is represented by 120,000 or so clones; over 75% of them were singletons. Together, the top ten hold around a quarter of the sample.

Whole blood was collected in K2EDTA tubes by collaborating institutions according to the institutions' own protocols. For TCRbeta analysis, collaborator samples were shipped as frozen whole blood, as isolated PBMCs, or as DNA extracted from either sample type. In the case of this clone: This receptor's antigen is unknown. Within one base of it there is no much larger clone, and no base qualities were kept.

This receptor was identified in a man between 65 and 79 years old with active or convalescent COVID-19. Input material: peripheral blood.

The CDR3 in this case is CATSTGTGTTGELFF. The DNA sequence follows: TGTGCCACTTCAACCGGGACAGGGACCACCGGGGAGCTGTTTTTT. The chain is made from TRBV19 and TRBJ2-2, with TRBD1 matching 9 junction bases. From V the trimming removes 10 bases and from J it removes 4 bases, while the gene matches leave 10 bases of the junction unaccounted for. As encoded in the germline V gene (reference sequence), CDR1 is LNHDA while CDR2 is SQIVND. Measured from the cysteine to the phenylalanine, the CDR3 is 15 residues long. The sequence is cut down to CDR3 DNA, 45 bases in frame from base 1.